Presented here are 4 T cell receptor beta chains from one specimen sequenced in a study of blood T cells in healthy people across ages. Sample-barcoded 5' priming and a J-beta primer mix drove a second PCR of roughly 6 to 12 cycles. TCRdb redid the calling of the 5' RACE reads with MiXCR, one entry per CDR3 protein. The sample records some 1.6 million distinct CDR3 sequences, approximately 32% being singletons. Sequencing was performed on blood. Receptors originate from a woman aged 25 to 39 in good health.

This clonotype was found a few times. V usage is TRBV29-1 and J usage is TRBJ2-5; unclear D gene. This CDR3 comprises 12 residues. Germline CDR1 reads SQVTM; CDR2 reads ANQGSEA. Deletions cut 6 bases from V and 5 bases from J, with 13 bases between. The CDR3 DNA follows: TGCAGCGTAAATGGGGTCGGTGAGACCCAGTACTTC. This sequence encodes CSVNGVGETQYF.

This clonotype was detected only a few times. This sequence joins TRBV20-1 and TRBJ2-1, with 10 bases fitting TRBD2. The germline CDR1 and CDR2 sequences are DFQATT and SNEGSKA (reference sequence). Trimming removed 5 bases from V and 7 bases from J; junction bases left unmatched: 8. The length of the CDR3 is 14 residues. The CDR3 sequence: CSAESLAGVNEQFF. CDR3 in DNA: TGCAGTGCTGAGTCCCTAGCGGGGGTTAATGAGCAGTTCTTC.

This clonotype was seen a few times. This rearrangement joins TRBV2 to TRBJ2-7; D may be TRBD1 (6 bases). CDR3 length: 12 amino acids. Germline values: CDR1 SNHLY, CDR2 FYNNEI. Deletions cut 8 bases from V and 3 bases from J, with 11 bases between. The DNA for the CDR3 is TGTGCCAGCGGGGGCTTCCTCTACGAGCAGTACTTC. It yields the protein CASGGFLYEQYF.

This clonotype was seen a few times. This chain links TRBV6-1 with TRBJ2-7, with D perhaps matching TRBD1 or TRBD2 (5 bases each). The assigned J gene may be wrong: the sequence end matches TRBJ2-5 better. The length of the CDR3 is 15 residues. The germline gives CDR1 MNHNS, CDR2 SASEGT. CDR3 residues: CASSGGRETLETQYF. CDR3 DNA sequence: TGTGCCAGCAGTGGCGGCAGGGAGACGTTAGAGACCCAGTACTTC.